These T cell receptor beta chains were read from a single sample in a study of CD8 T cells in ankylosing spondylitis. One entry per CDR3 protein, called by TCRdb with MiXCR from the 5' RACE reads. The repertoire includes 250,000 or so distinct CDR3 sequences, 18% of them detected once, and around a third sits in the top ten. Sequencing input: blood, either unsorted or a sorted T cell fraction (not recorded which). The receptors were sampled from a male donor with ankylosing spondylitis or in good health (not recorded which). Both conserved end residues are part of each CDR3. D genes are given only for firm matches. Only part of the rows carry a size: once, few, many, or a class if the clone is expanded.

j_call,d_call,v_call,clone_size,cdr3_nt,cdr3_aa
TRBJ2-3,.,TRBV20-1,few,TGCAGTGCTAGAGATGGGGATTCTAGCACAGATACGCAGTATTTT,CSARDGDSSTDTQYF
TRBJ2-1,.,TRBV15,.,TGTGCCACCAGCAGAGATGGGGAAACGGACAATGAGCAGTTCTTC,CATSRDGETDNEQFF
TRBJ2-5,.,TRBV11-2,.,TGTGCCAGCAGCGACGGACGGCTCCAGGAGACCCAGTACTTC,CASSDGRLQETQYF
TRBJ2-1,.,TRBV20-1,.,TGCAGTGCTAGATTTCCGACCTACAATGAGCAGTTCTTC,CSARFPTYNEQFF
TRBJ2-3,TRBD2,TRBV5-8,.,TGTGCCAGCAGCCCCGGACTAGCGGGACTCACAGATACGCAGTATTTT,CASSPGLAGLTDTQYF
TRBJ2-1,TRBD2,TRBV12-5,.,TGTGCCTCCTGCGAGGGACTAGCGGGTTACAATGAGCAGTTCTTC,CASCEGLAGYNEQFF
TRBJ2-1,TRBD1,TRBV12-3/TRBV12-4,many,TGTGCCAGCAGTCCACAGGGGGCCGAGCAGTTCTTC,CASSPQGAEQFF
TRBJ2-1,TRBD1,TRBV9,.,TGTGCCAGCAGCGGCCGGGACAGGACCTCCTACAATGAGCAGTTCTTC,CASSGRDRTSYNEQFF
TRBJ2-3,TRBD1,TRBV10-3,.,TGTGCCATCAGTGAGTCCGGGACAGGGAACGGCGCCCCCACAGATACGCAGTATTTT,CAISESGTGNGAPTDTQYF
TRBJ2-7,TRBD2,TRBV29-1,few,TGCAGCGTCCGTAGCGGGAGAAACCTCTACGAGCAGTACTTC,CSVRSGRNLYEQYF
TRBJ1-6,.,TRBV14,few,TGTGCCAGCAGCCAAGCCAGGGATTCCTATAATTCACCCCTCCACTTT,CASSQARDSYNSPLHF
TRBJ2-3,.,TRBV12-3/TRBV12-4,few,TGTGCCAGCAGTTTCGGACTAAAATTGAATTTT,CASSFGLKLNF
TRBJ2-5,.,TRBV4-1,few,TGCGCCAGCAGCCAAGCACCATTCCAAGAGACCCAGTACTTC,CASSQAPFQETQYF
TRBJ2-3,TRBD1,TRBV5-1,.,TGCGCCAGCAGCTCGGGACAGGGATTCACAGATACGCAGTATTTT,CASSSGQGFTDTQYF
TRBJ2-7,TRBD1,TRBV28,many,TGTGCCAGCAGACACTCGACAGGGGGCGCGTGGGAGCAGTACTTC,CASRHSTGGAWEQYF
TRBJ2-5,.,TRBV4-1,.,TGCGCCAGCAGCCAAGACTCGGGGACGTACCAAGAGACCCAGTACTTC,CASSQDSGTYQETQYF
TRBJ1-2,.,TRBV6-2/TRBV6-3,.,TGTGCCAGCAGTCAGCCCCCGGACGCGAACTATGGCTACACCTTC,CASSQPPDANYGYTF